The 28 T cell receptor beta chains reported below all come from one sample, sequenced in a study of CD8 T cells in ankylosing spondylitis. TCRdb re-derived calls from the 5' RACE reads in MiXCR, one entry per CDR3 protein. Found here are roughly 260,000 distinct CDR3 sequences, over 15% of them singletons; the top ten hold 7.8%. Sequencing used blood, either unsorted or a sorted T cell fraction (not recorded which). The receptors derive from a male donor with ankylosing spondylitis or in good health (not recorded which).

J is TRBJ2-1 and V is TRBV18, with 8 positions matching TRBD2. With 8 bases clipped from V and 3 bases from J, the junction kept 9 bases outside the gene matches. Germline V gene lookup returns CDR1 KGHSH and CDR2 LQKENI. The CDR3 is made up of 15 amino acids. Here the CDR3 DNA reads TGTGCCAGCACCCCAACCCTAGCGGGCTACAATGAGCAGTTCTTC. Translated, it gives CASTPTLAGYNEQFF.

About this clonotype: A read error may be the cause here, since a much bigger clone is one base away. The V and J genes are TRBV12-3 or TRBV12-4 and TRBJ2-1, with TRBD1 identical over 8 bases. This CDR3 contains 13 residues. The trim removed 6 bases at V and 10 bases at J, leaving 8 bases unmatched. The CDR3 is CASSRDRSSEQFF. The DNA for the CDR3 is TGTGCCAGCAGCCGGGACAGGTCCAGCGAGCAGTTCTTC.

The J gene is TRBJ2-3, the V gene TRBV12-3 or TRBV12-4; possibly TRBD1 for D (5 bases). The V gene lost 5 bases and the J gene lost 6 bases, with 18 bases spanning the gap. This CDR3 is 15 amino acids long. The CDR3 region is CASSLWGFSVDTQYF. Written as DNA, the CDR3 is TGTGCCAGCAGTCTATGGGGCTTCTCGGTGGATACGCAGTATTTT.

This clonotype was counted a few times. This chain uses TRBV29-1 with TRBJ2-2; D gene ambiguous. This CDR3 comprises 19 residues. The V gene lost 2 bases and the J gene lost 0 bases, with 22 bases spanning the gap. Germline V gives CDR1 SQVTM, CDR2 ANQGSEA. The CDR3 DNA is TGCAGCGTTGAATCAAGGAAGCTACTGGGGTCCGCGAACACCGGGGAGCTGTTTTTT. It is translated as CSVESRKLLGSANTGELFF.

This clonotype was seen more than once but under ten times. V and J are TRBV6-1 and TRBJ2-5; TRBD1 agrees at 9 bases. Germline CDR1 is MNHNS and CDR2 is SASEGT. V lost 4 bases and J lost 4; bases outside the gene matches: 7. The CDR3 sequence is 15 residues long. CDR3 bases: TGTGCCAGCAGTGTGGGGACAGGGACGGGAGAGACCCAGTACTTC. It is translated as CASSVGTGTGETQYF.

This rearrangement joins TRBV12-3 or TRBV12-4 to TRBJ2-2; tentative D call: TRBD1 (6 bases). The V end was cut by 3 bases, the J end by 4 bases, with 12 bases between. This CDR3 has 15 amino acids. In DNA, the CDR3 is TGTGCCAGCAGTTTGAACAGGGTGGGCACCGGGGAGCTGTTTTTT. Protein product: CASSLNRVGTGELFF.

J is TRBJ1-3 and V is TRBV4-1; unclear D gene. V was cut by 0 bases and J by 0 bases, with 9 bases left in between. CDR1 MGHRA and CDR2 YSYEKL come from the germline V gene. CDR3 length: 16 amino acids. In nucleotides, the CDR3 is TGCGCCAGCAGCCAAGAGAGGCCCATCTCTGGAAACACCATATATTTT. Translating it yields CASSQERPISGNTIYF.

V usage is TRBV6-5 and J usage is TRBJ2-3; 8 bases fit TRBD1. This CDR3 is 18 amino acids long. CDR1 MNHEY and CDR2 SVGAGI come from the germline V gene. Trimming removed 2 bases from V and 0 bases from J; junction bases left unmatched: 10. The CDR3 nucleotides read TGTGCCAGCAGTTACATAGGGACAGGTGTTACTAGCACAGATACGCAGTATTTT. Translated, it gives CASSYIGTGVTSTDTQYF.

As for this clonotype: At one boundary the junction diverges from the germline segment, which might be a read error. The chain uses TRBV12-3 or TRBV12-4 and TRBJ2-3; D possibly corresponds to TRBD1 (5 bases). The length of the CDR3 is 15 residues. CDR3 residues: CASSLSGNPPGRRDF. As DNA, the CDR3 is TGTGCCAGCAGTTTATCGGGTAACCCACCTGGACGCAGGGATTTT.

V is TRBV9 and J is TRBJ2-5, with 13 bases that match TRBD2. The trim removed 4 bases at V and 5 bases at J, leaving 8 bases unmatched. There are 16 residues in the CDR3. Germline V lookup: CDR1 SGDLS, CDR2 YYNGEE. This chain's CDR3 is CASSSRLAGGLETQYF. Written as DNA, the CDR3 is TGTGCCAGCAGCTCTAGACTAGCGGGAGGATTGGAGACCCAGTACTTC.

This sequence joins TRBV15 and TRBJ2-1; TRBD2 might be the D (6 bases). Trimming took 5 bases from V and 4 from J, leaving 15 bases between them. This CDR3 has 15 amino acids. Germline-derived CDR1 and CDR2 are LNHNV and YYDKDF (reference sequence). The CDR3 nucleotides read TGTGCCACCAGCCTCACTAGCCTGACGTACAATGAGCAGTTCTTC. As protein: CATSLTSLTYNEQFF. Variable domain in full (rest from reference TRBV15 and TRBJ2-1): DAMVIQNPRYQVTQFGKPVTLSCSQTLNHNVMYWYQQKSSQAPKLLFHYYDKDFNNEADTPDNFQSRRPNTSFCFLDIRSPGLGDTAMYLCATSLTSLTYNEQFFGPGTRLTVL.

The chain is built from TRBV24-1 and TRBJ2-3; D might be TRBD2 (6 bases). CDR3 length: 16 residues. Germline CDR1 and CDR2: KGHDR and SFDVKD. The ends were cut back, 3 bases at V and 3 bases at J, with 15 bases in the middle. CDR3 in amino acids: CATSDPLGLGTDTQYF. The DNA of the CDR3 is TGTGCCACCAGTGATCCCTTGGGACTGGGAACAGATACGCAGTATTTT.

This rearrangement joins TRBV12-3 or TRBV12-4 to TRBJ2-1, with 11 bases lining up with TRBD2. J was trimmed by 6 bases and V by 5 bases; bases with no gene match: 6. The CDR3 runs to 15 residues. CDR3 sequence reads: CASSITSGGLNEQFF. The CDR3 nucleotides are TGTGCCAGCAGTATAACTAGCGGGGGCCTCAATGAGCAGTTCTTC.

The gene calls are TRBV5-5 and TRBJ2-3; 8 nucleotides match TRBD2. In germline, CDR1 is SGHKS, CDR2 YYEKEE (reference sequence). This CDR3 is 16 amino acids long. V trimming: 0 bases; J trimming: 0 bases; junction bases outside the gene matches: 3. The CDR3 sequence is CASSLGTSSSTDTQYF. CDR3 sequence (DNA): TGTGCCAGCAGCTTGGGGACTAGCTCTAGCACAGATACGCAGTATTTT.

This clonotype turned up a few times. This sequence joins TRBV12-3 or TRBV12-4 and TRBJ1-5; tentative D call: TRBD1 (5 bases). This CDR3 has 15 amino acids. V lost 0 bases and J lost 4, with 10 bases in between. CDR3 protein: CASSLALQGNQPQHF. The CDR3 DNA is TGTGCCAGCAGTTTAGCGCTCCAGGGAAATCAGCCCCAGCATTTT.

This clonotype was seen more than once but under ten times. The rearrangement uses TRBV12-3 or TRBV12-4 and TRBJ2-2, with 12 bases matching TRBD2. Trimming cost V 6 bases and J 7 bases; bases outside gene matches: 3. The CDR3 has 14 amino acids. CDR3 coding DNA: TGTGCCAGCAGACTGACTAGCGGGGGCGGGGAGCTGTTTTTT. Translated, it gives CASRLTSGGGELFF.

This clonotype was seen a handful of times. V gene TRBV25-1 combines with J gene TRBJ1-1; maybe TRBD1 (5 bases). V lost 6 bases and J lost 4, with 15 bases in between. This CDR3 is 14 amino acids long. Germline CDR1 is MGHDK and CDR2 is SYGVNS. CDR3 in amino acids: CASRGYGGGTEAFF. CDR3 in DNA: TGTGCCAGCAGGGGATACGGGGGGGGCACTGAAGCTTTCTTT.

The chain links TRBV12-3 or TRBV12-4 to TRBJ2-2; maybe TRBD2 (6 bases). The CDR3 is made up of 16 amino acids. Between the trimmed V and J ends, which lost 5 bases and 1 base, there was a span of 14 bases. The CDR3 DNA sequence: TGTGCCAGCAGTCCCCGCCTAGCGTGGAACACCGGGGAGCTGTTTTTT. Protein product: CASSPRLAWNTGELFF.

This clonotype is a singleton in its sample. The gene calls are TRBV20-1 and TRBJ1-2; unclear D gene. The CDR3 is 11 amino acids. Trimming removed 5 bases from V and 8 bases from J, with 12 bases in between. Germline assignment: CDR1 DFQATT and CDR2 SNEGSKA (reference sequence). This chain's CDR3 is CSAAGLVGYTF. As DNA, the CDR3 is TGCAGTGCTGCTGGGCTGGTAGGCTACACCTTC.

The chain joins TRBV18 to TRBJ1-3, with 7 bases lining up with TRBD1. This CDR3 is 15 amino acids long. Germline lookup yields CDR1 KGHSH and CDR2 LQKENI. Trimming took 3 bases from V and 0 from J; bases not matched to a gene: 2. CDR3 nucleotide sequence: TGTGCCAGCTCACCGAGACAGGGCTCTGGAAACACCATATATTTT. Its translation is CASSPRQGSGNTIYF.

In its sample, this clonotype was seen many times. This chain links TRBV6-5 with TRBJ2-5; 13 positions agree with TRBD2. CDR1 and CDR2 (germline): MNHEY, SVGAGI. CDR3 length equals 15 residues. V lost 6 bases to trimming and J lost 5 bases; unmatched junction nucleotides: 6. The chain's CDR3 is CASSLLAGGSETQYF. The CDR3 DNA reads TGTGCCAGCAGCTTACTAGCGGGGGGGAGTGAGACCCAGTACTTC.

The chain couples TRBV19 to TRBJ1-5; maybe TRBD1 (5 bases). The length of the CDR3 is 15 residues. The ends were cut back, 4 bases at V and 3 bases at J, with 13 bases in the middle. Germline V CDR1 and CDR2: LNHDA, SQIVND (reference sequence). CDR3 sequence (DNA): TGTGCCAGTAGTACACAGGCGGCATTCAATCAGCCCCAGCATTTT. Translated, it gives CASSTQAAFNQPQHF.

This chain uses TRBV6-1 with TRBJ1-2; TRBD1 agrees at 7 bases. CDR1 is MNHNS, CDR2 SASEGT, per germline. The V and J ends lost 6 bases and 3 bases, in that order; junction bases with no gene match: 7. The CDR3 is 14 residues long. The CDR3 coding sequence is TGTGCCAGCAGAACGACAGGGTCCCACTATGGCTACACCTTC. It codes for CASRTTGSHYGYTF.

J is TRBJ1-1 and V is TRBV5-1; a weak D match, TRBD1 (5 bases). The CDR3 covers 13 residues. Trimming took off 6 bases at V and 2 bases at J, with 11 bases between the two ends. CDR1 SGHRS and CDR2 YFSETQ come from the germline V gene. Here the CDR3 reads CASKDGANTEAFF. CDR3 nucleotides: TGCGCCAGCAAGGACGGGGCCAACACTGAAGCTTTCTTT.

V and J are TRBV5-1 and TRBJ2-2, with 9 bases that match TRBD2. Unmatched junction bases numbered 2, after V lost 0 bases and J lost 2 bases. Germline CDR1 and CDR2: SGHRS and YFSETQ. The CDR3 extends over 16 amino acids. The CDR3 DNA reads TGCGCCAGCAGCTTGGTCGGGACTAGCAACACCGGGGAGCTGTTTTTT. This encodes CASSLVGTSNTGELFF. The full variable domain, completed using reference TRBV5-1 and TRBJ2-2, is KAGVTQTPRYLIKTRGQQVTLSCSPISGHRSVSWYQQTPGQGLQFLFEYFSETQRNKGNFPGRFSGRQFSNSRSEMNVSTLELGDSALYLCASSLVGTSNTGELFFGEGSRLTVL.

This clonotype was counted between two and nine times. J is TRBJ2-5 and V is TRBV5-1; D remains unclear. Germline assignment: CDR1 SGHRS and CDR2 YFSETQ. The CDR3 contains 14 residues. Trimming shortened V by 1 base and J by 2 bases, and 9 bases separated the two germline ends. CDR3 protein: CASSLFLEQETQYF. The CDR3 DNA is TGCGCCAGCAGCTTGTTTCTGGAGCAAGAGACCCAGTACTTC.

V is TRBV5-1 and J is TRBJ2-1; D call uncertain. Germline V CDR1 and CDR2: SGHRS, YFSETQ. The CDR3 totals 14 residues. Trimming stripped 1 base from V and 7 bases from J, with 12 bases between. The CDR3 here is CASSLLNRANEQFF. The CDR3 DNA reads as TGCGCCAGCAGCTTGTTAAATAGGGCAAATGAGCAGTTCTTC.

This clonotype was seen more than once but under ten times. The CDR3 nucleotides are TGTGCCAGCAGTTCTACGACAGGGGGCGTCTCACCCCTCCACTTT. Its protein is CASSSTTGGVSPLHF. The rearrangement joins TRBV27 to TRBJ1-6, with 10 bases fitting TRBD1. This CDR3 has 15 residues. Trimming removed 4 bases from V and 10 bases from J; junction bases left unmatched: 7. CDR1 is MNHEY, CDR2 SMNVEV, per germline (reference sequence).